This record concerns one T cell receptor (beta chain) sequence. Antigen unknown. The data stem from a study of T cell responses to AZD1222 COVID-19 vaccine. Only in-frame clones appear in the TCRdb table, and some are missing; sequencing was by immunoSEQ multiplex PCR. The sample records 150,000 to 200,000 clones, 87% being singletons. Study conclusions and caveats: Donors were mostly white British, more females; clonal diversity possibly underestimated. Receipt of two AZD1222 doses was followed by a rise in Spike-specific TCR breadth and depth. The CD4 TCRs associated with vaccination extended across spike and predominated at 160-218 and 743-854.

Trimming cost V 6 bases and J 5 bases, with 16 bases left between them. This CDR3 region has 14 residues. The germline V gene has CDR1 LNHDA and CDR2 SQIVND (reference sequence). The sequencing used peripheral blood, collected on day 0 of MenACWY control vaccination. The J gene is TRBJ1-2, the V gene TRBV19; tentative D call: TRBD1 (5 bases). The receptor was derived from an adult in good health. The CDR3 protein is CASSPVAGVYGYTF. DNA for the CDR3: TGTGCCAGTAGCCCTGTGGCGGGGGTTTATGGCTACACCTTC. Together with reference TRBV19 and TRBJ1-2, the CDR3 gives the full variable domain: DGGITQSPKYLFRKEGQNVTLSCEQNLNHDAMYWYRQDPGQGLRLIYYSQIVNDFQKGDIAEGYSVSREKKESFPLTVTSAQKNPTAFYLCASSPVAGVYGYTFGSGTRLTVV.